One and the same sample provided the 28 T cell receptor beta chains below, sequenced in a study of T cells and copy number aberrations in small-cell lung cancer. Some clones are missing from TCRdb's copy, which holds only in-frame ones; the method was immunoSEQ multiplex PCR. The repertoire holds around 3,000 clones, around nine tenths seen once, with about 4.3% in the top ten. The sequencing sample was made of normal tissue next to the tumor. These receptors all come from a man aged 45-65 years with small cell lung cancer.

The chain is built from TRBV9 and TRBJ1-1; D is unclear. Germline CDR1 reads SGDLS; CDR2 reads YYNGEE. The CDR3 length is 15 residues. V gave up 4 bases and J gave up 0 bases, with 13 bases separating them. This CDR3 reads CASSPDLEMNTEAFF. CDR3 nucleotides: TGTGCCAGCAGCCCGGACTTAGAAATGAACACTGAAGCTTTCTTT.

The genes are TRBV30 and TRBJ1-5; 8 nucleotides line up with TRBD1. Trimming cost V 2 bases and J 0 bases; bases outside gene matches: 9. The germline V gene has CDR1 GTSNPN and CDR2 SVGIG (reference sequence). This CDR3 is built from 17 residues. CDR3 residues: CAWSSRTGFNSNQPQHF. Written as DNA, the CDR3 is TGTGCCTGGAGTTCGCGGACAGGGTTTAATAGCAATCAGCCCCAGCATTTT.

This clone was counted once. The chain employs TRBV12-2 and TRBJ1-1. TRBV12-2 is flagged as a pseudogene. This CDR3 contains 18 residues. The CDR3 here is CASRLGLGNRDMNTEAFF. Written as DNA, the CDR3 is TGTGCAAGTCGCTTGGGTTTGGGGAACAGAGATATGAACACTGAAGCTTTCTTT.

The rearrangement links TRBV5-6 to TRBJ1-5; D might be TRBD1 (6 bases). CDR3 length equals 14 residues. CDR1 and CDR2 from the germline V gene are SGHDT and YYEEEE. Trimming stripped 1 base from V and 8 bases from J, with 13 bases between. The CDR3 loop reads CASSLRQGQEPQHF. CDR3 DNA sequence: TGTGCCAGCAGCTTGAGGCAGGGGCAGGAGCCCCAGCATTTT.

The J gene is TRBJ1-4, the V gene TRBV4-3, with D unresolved. The CDR3 sequence is 15 residues long. V was clipped by 4 bases and J by 0 bases, with 9 bases between them. CDR1 and CDR2 from the germline V gene are LGHNA and YSLEER. The CDR3 region is CASSLDFATNEKLFF. The CDR3 bases are TGCGCCAGCAGCCTGGACTTTGCAACTAATGAAAAACTGTTTTTT.

CDR3 in DNA: TGCGCCAGCAGCCAACAGACTAGCGGGTTTCCAAATGAGCAGTTCTTC. Its protein product is CASSQQTSGFPNEQFF. The chain uses TRBV5-1 and TRBJ2-1; the match to TRBD2 covers 10 bases. V was pared by 4 bases and J by 7 bases, with 11 bases of the junction left unmatched. Germline V gives CDR1 SGHRS, CDR2 YFSETQ. CDR3 length: 16 amino acids.

This clone appeared once. V usage is TRBV7-6 and J usage is TRBJ2-1; either TRBD1 or TRBD2 may supply D (6 bases each). CDR3 size: 15 residues. Germline values: CDR1 SGHVS, CDR2 FNYEAQ. Trimming took 5 bases from V and 6 from J, leaving 17 bases between them. CDR3 bases: TGTGCCAGCAGCCCCGAGACAGGAGGGGTCAATGAGCAGTTCTTC. It translates to CASSPETGGVNEQFF.

The V and J genes are TRBV6-5 and TRBJ2-3; the D is unclear. Per the germline V gene, CDR1 is MNHEY and CDR2 is SVGAGI. This CDR3 is built from 15 residues. Trimming removed 8 bases from V and 4 bases from J, with 19 bases in between. As DNA, the CDR3 is TGTGCCAGCGCATTTACGGCTCCCGAGGCAGATACGCAGTATTTT. It codes for CASAFTAPEADTQYF.

This clone occurred once. The genes are TRBV4-1 and TRBJ1-1, with 7 bases that match TRBD1. The CDR3 loop spans 15 amino acids. J was trimmed by 3 bases and V by 4 bases; bases with no gene match: 8. Germline V gene lookup returns CDR1 MGHRA and CDR2 YSYEKL. CDR3 sequence (DNA): TGCGCCAGCAGCCTGACAGGGTGGGAGGACACTGAAGCTTTCTTT. It codes for CASSLTGWEDTEAFF.

This clone was observed a handful of times. V gene TRBV4-2 combines with J gene TRBJ1-5; 7 bases line up with TRBD1. The germline V gene has CDR1 LGHNA and CDR2 YNFKEQ. The CDR3 spans 15 residues. V shed 0 bases and J 6 bases; nucleotides not matched to a gene: 5. CDR3 DNA: TGTGCCAGCAGCCAAGACGGACAGGAAGGTCAGCCCCAGCATTTT. Its translation: CASSQDGQEGQPQHF.

The CDR3 reads CASSRDIGEKLFF. Written as DNA, the CDR3 is TGTGCCAGCAGCAGGGACATAGGTGAAAAACTGTTTTTT. The chain uses TRBV11-2 and TRBJ1-4, with D maybe TRBD1 (6 bases). Germline-derived CDR1 and CDR2 are SGHAT and FQNNGV. Trimming removed 5 bases at V and 7 bases at J, with 11 bases between. CDR3 size: 13 residues.

The CDR3 DNA reads as TGCGCCAGCAGCCCGAGATGGACTAGCGGGTCTTACAATGAGCAGTTCTTC. Translating gives CASSPRWTSGSYNEQFF. The chain recombines TRBV5-1 with TRBJ2-1, with 11 bases fitting TRBD2. Germline V lookup: CDR1 SGHRS, CDR2 YFSETQ. This CDR3 spans 17 amino acids. Unmatched junction bases numbered 10, after V lost 4 bases and J lost 4 bases.

This chain uses TRBV7-2 with TRBJ1-6; D possibly corresponds to TRBD1 (5 bases). The V end was cut by 5 bases, the J end by 11 bases, with 10 bases between. In germline, CDR1 is SGHTA, CDR2 FQGNSA. This CDR3 is 12 amino acids long. The CDR3 protein is CASSPGTPPLHF. CDR3 sequence (DNA): TGTGCCAGCAGCCCCGGGACGCCACCCCTCCACTTT.

The rearrangement uses TRBV7-9 and TRBJ2-1, with D perhaps matching TRBD1 or TRBD2 (5 bases each). The CDR3 has 12 amino acids. V dropped 2 bases and J dropped 8 bases, with 7 bases sitting between them. The germline gives CDR1 SEHNR, CDR2 FQNEAQ (reference sequence). The CDR3: CASSLTGHEQFF. CDR3 coding DNA: TGTGCCAGCAGCTTAACGGGGCATGAGCAGTTCTTC.

The J gene is TRBJ1-3, the V gene TRBV28; D is uncertain. CDR3 length equals 15 residues. V was clipped by 3 bases and J by 0 bases, with 9 bases between them. Germline V gene lookup returns CDR1 MDHEN and CDR2 SYDVKM. For the CDR3, the DNA is TGTGCCAGCAGTTTGTTGAGATTCTCTGGAAACACCATATATTTT. As protein: CASSLLRFSGNTIYF.

The V and J genes are TRBV6-6 and TRBJ1-2; D unclear. The CDR3 covers 15 residues. The V gene's germline CDR1 is MNHNY and CDR2 SVGAGI (reference sequence). Trimming pared 2 bases from V and 3 bases from J, leaving 13 bases between. The CDR3 bases are TGTGCCAGCAGTTACAGAACATTCAAGGACTATGGCTACACCTTC. This translates into CASSYRTFKDYGYTF.

The rearrangement joins TRBV5-4 to TRBJ2-1, with a tentative D call TRBD2 (5 bases). V was cut by 3 bases and J by 6 bases, with 13 bases left in between. Germline lookup yields CDR1 SGHNT and CDR2 YYREEE (reference sequence). The CDR3 extends over 14 amino acids. CDR3 sequence (DNA): TGTGCCAGCAGCTATTCCGGGGTCCGCAATGAGCAGTTCTTC. It encodes CASSYSGVRNEQFF.

V and J are TRBV5-6 and TRBJ1-2; perhaps TRBD1 as D (5 bases). CDR3 length: 12 residues. V lost 5 bases and J lost 2, with 7 bases in between. Germline V gene sequence: CDR1 SGHDT, CDR2 YYEEEE. In DNA, the CDR3 is TGTGCCAGCAGGGGGGGGAACTATGGCTACACCTTC. This translates into CASRGGNYGYTF. The whole variable domain, remainder taken from reference TRBV5-6 and TRBJ1-2, is DAGVTQSPTHLIKTRGQQVTLRCSPKSGHDTVSWYQQALGQGPQFIFQYYEEEERQRGNFPDRFSGHQFPNYSSELNVNALLLGDSALYLCASRGGNYGYTFGSGTRLTVV.

The rearrangement joins TRBV7-9 to TRBJ1-1; 7 bases are shared with TRBD1. The J segment lost 10 bases and the V segment lost 5 bases, leaving 10 bases of the junction unmatched. This CDR3 contains 13 residues. CDR1 is SEHNR, CDR2 FQNEAQ, per germline (reference sequence). DNA for the CDR3: TGTGCCAGCAGCGTAGACAGGGACCCTCGAGCTTTCTTT. Protein sequence: CASSVDRDPRAFF.

This sequence joins TRBV30 and TRBJ2-7, with D perhaps matching TRBD2 (6 bases). CDR3 length equals 13 residues. Trimming removed 4 bases at V and 2 bases at J, with 12 bases between. CDR1 and CDR2 from the germline V gene are GTSNPN and SVGIG (reference sequence). The CDR3: CAWTRDSAYEQYF. In DNA form, the CDR3 reads TGTGCCTGGACCCGGGACTCAGCCTACGAGCAGTACTTC.

The rearrangement uses TRBV18 and TRBJ2-7, with unresolved D. The CDR3 length is 15 residues. The ends were cut back, 3 bases at V and 2 bases at J, with 14 bases in the middle. The germline CDR1 and CDR2 sequences are KGHSH and LQKENI. In DNA, the CDR3 is TGTGCCAGCTCACCGCCCCGGACCGAGACCTACGAGCAGTACTTC. Protein: CASSPPRTETYEQYF.

The chain links TRBV7-2 to TRBJ2-7, with TRBD1 as a possible D gene (5 bases). The CDR3 is 12 residues long. Germline values: CDR1 SGHTA, CDR2 FQGNSA. V lost 3 bases, J lost 2 bases, and 5 bases lay in between. The CDR3 region is CASSLDTYEQYF. In DNA, the CDR3 is TGTGCCAGCAGCTTGGACACCTACGAGCAGTACTTC.

The chain employs TRBV4-3 and TRBJ1-1, with D hard to call. Between the trimmed V and J ends, which lost 4 bases and 0 bases, there was a span of 9 bases. The germline CDR1 and CDR2 sequences are LGHNA and YSLEER. This CDR3 contains 14 residues. The CDR3: CASSRQMMNTEAFF. For the CDR3, the DNA is TGCGCCAGCAGCCGTCAGATGATGAACACTGAAGCTTTCTTT.

The table lists this clone with a few counts. The gene calls are TRBV4-3 and TRBJ2-7; D is undetermined. Trimming took off 1 base at V and 2 bases at J, with 9 bases between the two ends. The germline CDR1 and CDR2 sequences are LGHNA and YSLEER. This CDR3 is 14 amino acids long. The CDR3 DNA reads TGCGCCAGCAGCCAAGTAATAGGGCCCTACGAGCAGTACTTC. It translates to CASSQVIGPYEQYF.

The chain employs TRBV5-1 and TRBJ2-7; 9 bases match TRBD2. The V segment lost 7 bases and the J segment 2 bases; nucleotides outside the gene matches: 10. Germline V lookup: CDR1 SGHRS, CDR2 YFSETQ. The CDR3 contains 15 residues. This chain's CDR3 is CASYPVSGSAYEQYF. For the CDR3, the DNA is TGCGCCAGCTATCCCGTTAGCGGGAGCGCCTACGAGCAGTACTTC.

This chain uses TRBV4-1 with TRBJ1-1, with no clear D. Germline CDR1 reads MGHRA; CDR2 reads YSYEKL. Trimming stripped 4 bases from V and 1 base from J, with 4 bases between. The CDR3 loop spans 12 amino acids. CDR3 region: CASSPTNTEAFF. Written as DNA, the CDR3 is TGCGCCAGCAGCCCCACGAACACTGAAGCTTTCTTT.

This chain uses TRBV7-2 with TRBJ1-2; D is unclear. Per germline, CDR1 SGHTA and CDR2 FQGNSA. This CDR3 region has 15 residues. The germline V and J ends were trimmed by 2 bases and 5 bases, with 15 bases remaining between them. The CDR3 DNA follows: TGTGCCAGCAGCTTAATAGGTTTGGTACAGTATGGCTACACCTTC. Protein product: CASSLIGLVQYGYTF.

The V call is TRBV28, the J call TRBJ2-7, with D unclear. The germline CDR1 and CDR2 sequences are MDHEN and SYDVKM. V lost 4 bases and J lost 5, with 9 bases in between. CDR3 length: 12 amino acids. The CDR3 DNA reads as TGTGCCAGCAGTTCCCGGGTAAACGAGCAGTACTTC. It encodes CASSSRVNEQYF.